Below, 7 T cell receptor beta chains from the same sample are listed, as sequenced in a study of T cell responses to AZD1222 COVID-19 vaccine. Measured with immunoSEQ multiplex PCR; TCRdb has only the in-frame clones, and not every one. The repertoire has roughly 150,000 clones, roughly 90% of them found once; the top ten carry around 5.2%. This specimen was peripheral blood, taken on day 0 of AZD1222 vaccination. Receptors originate from an adult in good health.

V is TRBV7-9 and J is TRBJ1-1; 7 nucleotides align to TRBD1. CDR1 is SEHNR, CDR2 FQNEAQ, per germline (reference sequence). The CDR3 sequence is 13 residues long. The V segment lost 5 bases and the J segment 8 bases; nucleotides outside the gene matches: 8. The CDR3, as DNA: TGTGCCAGCAGCGTCCAGGGGGAGATCGAAGCTTTCTTT. It codes for CASSVQGEIEAFF.

The chain is built from TRBV6-2 or TRBV6-3 and TRBJ1-1, with TRBD1 identical over 7 bases. The CDR3 loop spans 18 amino acids. Unmatched junction bases numbered 11, after V lost 0 bases and J lost 1 base. The germline V gene has CDR1 MNHEY and CDR2 SVGEGT. The CDR3 protein is CASSYSLGQPIKNTEAFF. CDR3 nucleotide sequence: TGTGCCAGCAGTTACTCGTTGGGACAGCCGATAAAGAACACTGAAGCTTTCTTT.

DNA of the CDR3: TGTGCCAGCAGCTTAGCCCGCGGCAGGGGGGCCTCCGAGCAGTACTTC. Translation gives CASSLARGRGASEQYF. The gene calls are TRBV7-8 and TRBJ2-7, with D possibly matching TRBD1 (7 bases). This CDR3 contains 16 residues. Trimming cost V 0 bases and J 6 bases, with 18 bases left between them. Germline V lookup: CDR1 SGHVS, CDR2 FQNEAQ.

The chain combines TRBV28 with TRBJ1-1; D unclear. The V end lost 6 bases, the J end lost 0 bases, and 8 bases lay between the germline ends. CDR1 MDHEN and CDR2 SYDVKM come from the germline V gene. This CDR3 has 13 residues. In DNA, the CDR3 is TGTGCCAGCAGCCAATACATGAACACTGAAGCTTTCTTT. It codes for CASSQYMNTEAFF. Full variable domain (remainder filled in from reference TRBV28 and TRBJ1-1): DVKVTQSSRYLVKRTGEKVFLECVQDMDHENMFWYRQDPGLGLRLIYFSYDVKMKEKGDIPEGYSVSREKKERFSLILESASTNQTSMYLCASSQYMNTEAFFGQGTRLTVV.

For this clone: The sample holds other DNA sequences that translate to the same CDR3. The CDR3 DNA sequence: TGTGCCAGCTCACCGGGACAGCCCTACGAGCAGTACTTC. Translated: CASSPGQPYEQYF. This chain joins TRBV18 and TRBJ2-7; 7 nucleotides align to TRBD1. With 3 bases clipped from V and 2 bases from J, the junction kept 1 base outside the gene matches. Germline V gives CDR1 KGHSH, CDR2 LQKENI. CDR3 length: 13 amino acids.

This chain connects TRBV5-4 to TRBJ2-7; 10 bases agree with TRBD2. CDR1 and CDR2 (germline): SGHNT, YYREEE (reference sequence). V trimming: 1 base; J trimming: 3 bases; junction bases outside the gene matches: 4. This CDR3 spans 15 amino acids. CDR3 sequence: CASSLSSGRNYEQYF. CDR3 in DNA: TGTGCCAGCAGCTTGAGTAGCGGGAGGAACTACGAGCAGTACTTC.

The J gene is TRBJ2-1, the V gene TRBV11-2; D gene unclear. This CDR3 has 13 amino acids. V gave up 4 bases and J gave up 3 bases, with 7 bases separating them. Germline V CDR1 and CDR2: SGHAT, FQNNGV. CDR3 in DNA: TGTGCCAGCAGCTCCCTAGGCTACAATGAGCAGTTCTTC. Translated: CASSSLGYNEQFF.